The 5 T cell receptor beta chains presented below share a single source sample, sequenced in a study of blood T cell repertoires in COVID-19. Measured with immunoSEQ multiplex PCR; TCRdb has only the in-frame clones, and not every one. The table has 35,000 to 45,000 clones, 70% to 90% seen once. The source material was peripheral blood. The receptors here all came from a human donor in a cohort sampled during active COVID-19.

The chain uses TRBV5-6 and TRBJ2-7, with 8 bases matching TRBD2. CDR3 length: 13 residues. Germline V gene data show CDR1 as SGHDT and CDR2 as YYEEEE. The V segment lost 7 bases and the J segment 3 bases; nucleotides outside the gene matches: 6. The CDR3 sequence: CASAPGGVYEQYF. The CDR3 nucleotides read TGTGCCAGCGCCCCGGGAGGGGTCTACGAGCAGTACTTC.

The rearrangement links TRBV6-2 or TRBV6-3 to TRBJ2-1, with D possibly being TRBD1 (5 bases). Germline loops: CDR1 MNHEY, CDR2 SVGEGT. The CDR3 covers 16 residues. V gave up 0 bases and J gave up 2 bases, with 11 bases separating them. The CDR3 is CASSYSPREPYNEQFF. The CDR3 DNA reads TGTGCCAGCAGTTACTCCCCCAGGGAACCCTACAATGAGCAGTTCTTC.

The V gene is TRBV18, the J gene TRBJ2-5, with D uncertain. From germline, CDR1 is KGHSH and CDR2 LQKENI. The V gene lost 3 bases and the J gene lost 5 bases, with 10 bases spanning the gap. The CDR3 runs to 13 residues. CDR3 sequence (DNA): TGTGCCAGCTCACCCTTGGCACGCGAGACCCAGTACTTC. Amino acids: CASSPLARETQYF. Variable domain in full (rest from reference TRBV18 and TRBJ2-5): NAGVMQNPRHLVRRRGQEARLRCSPMKGHSHVYWYRQLPEEGLKFMVYLQKENIIDESGMPKERFSAEFPKEGPSILRIQQVVRGDSAAYFCASSPLARETQYFGPGTRLLVL.

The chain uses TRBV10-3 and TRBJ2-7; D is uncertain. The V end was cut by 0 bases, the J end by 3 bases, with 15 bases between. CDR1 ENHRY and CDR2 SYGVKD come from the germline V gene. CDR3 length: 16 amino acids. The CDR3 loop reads CAISESLATSNYEQYF. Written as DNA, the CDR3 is TGTGCCATCAGTGAGTCTCTCGCGACAAGTAACTACGAGCAGTACTTC.

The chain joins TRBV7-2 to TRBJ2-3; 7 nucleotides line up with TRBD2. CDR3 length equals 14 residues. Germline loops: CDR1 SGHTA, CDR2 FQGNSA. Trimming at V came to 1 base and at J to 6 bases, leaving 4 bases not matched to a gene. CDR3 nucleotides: TGTGCCAGCAGCTTAGGGCGGGGGTTTGATACGCAGTATTTT. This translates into CASSLGRGFDTQYF.